The 2 T cell receptor beta chains below come from one sample, sequenced in a study of glioma-infiltrating T cells. Using RNA template, CDR3s of TCR alpha and beta were amplified with iRepertoire arm-PCR. MiXCR, applied by TCRdb to the multiplex PCR reads, yields one record per CDR3 protein. The data show more than 100,000 distinct CDR3 sequences, 29% seen once. Material: glioma tissue, nonneoplastic brain tissue, or PBMCs (not recorded which). These TCRs come from a human donor with low-grade glioma or glioblastoma, undergoing nonglioma brain surgery, or in good health (not recorded which).

This clonotype was seen repeatedly, ten times or more. Written as DNA, the CDR3 is TGCAGTGCCCCGGGGACAGGAAACACAGATACGCAGTATTTT. It specifies CSAPGTGNTDTQYF. The chain links TRBV20-1 to TRBJ2-3; 8 positions match TRBD1. V lost 6 bases, J lost 2 bases, and 7 bases stayed unmatched. CDR3 size: 14 residues. Per germline, CDR1 DFQATT and CDR2 SNEGSKA (reference sequence).

This rearrangement joins TRBV28 to TRBJ2-1; 14 nucleotides agree with TRBD2. There are 18 residues in the CDR3. Germline-derived CDR1 and CDR2 are MDHEN and SYDVKM. V was pared by 6 bases and J by 7 bases, with 14 bases of the junction left unmatched. The CDR3 nucleotides are TGTGCCAGCAGCAAAACTAGGACTAGCGGGGGGCCAATGAATGAGCAGTTCTTC. Amino acid sequence: CASSKTRTSGGPMNEQFF.